The sequence of this T cell receptor beta chain was determined in a study of circulating CD8 cells and anti-PD-1 response in melanoma. From live CD3+CD8+TCRalphabeta+ cells, four PD-1 and/or TIGIT subsets were sorted. Using around 14 ng of total RNA, TCR libraries were made with the QIAseq Immune Repertoire TCR panel. TCRdb re-called the reads through MiXCR, storing one row per CDR3 protein. The sample has 450 to 600 distinct CDR3 sequences, approximately 6.5% seen once; the top ten hold over 30%. By proportion, this clonotype is medium-sized. The CDR3 runs 14 residues. Germline V gene sequence: CDR1 SNHLY, CDR2 FYNNEI. The V gene lost 7 bases and the J gene lost 8 bases, with 18 bases spanning the gap.

The chain combines TRBV2 with TRBJ2-1, with D possibly being TRBD1 (7 bases). The TCR originated in a human donor with melanoma. This material consisted of CD8+ T cells from PBMCs, taken at baseline or after one month of anti-PD-1 therapy (not recorded which). The CDR3 DNA sequence: TGTGCCAGCACCAGGGGGGCCGAGGGAGATGAGCAGTTCTTC. This codes for CASTRGAEGDEQFF.